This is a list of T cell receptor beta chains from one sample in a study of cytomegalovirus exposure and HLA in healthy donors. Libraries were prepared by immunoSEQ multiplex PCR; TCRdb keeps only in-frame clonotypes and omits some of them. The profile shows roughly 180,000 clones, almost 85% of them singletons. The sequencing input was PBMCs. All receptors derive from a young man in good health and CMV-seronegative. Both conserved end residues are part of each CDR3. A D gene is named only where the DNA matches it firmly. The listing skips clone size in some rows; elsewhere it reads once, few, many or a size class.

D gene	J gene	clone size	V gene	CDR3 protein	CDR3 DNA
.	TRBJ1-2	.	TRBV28	CASRSPRDYGYTF	TGTGCCAGCAGATCTCCCCGGGACTATGGCTACACCTTC
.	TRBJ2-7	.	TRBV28	CASSFEDRYEQYF	TGTGCCAGCAGTTTCGAGGATCGCTACGAGCAGTACTTC
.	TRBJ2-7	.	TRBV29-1	CSVRASSYEQYF	TGCAGCGTAAGGGCTAGCTCCTACGAGCAGTACTTC
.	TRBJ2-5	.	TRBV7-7	CASSFGAQETQYF	TGTGCCAGCAGCTTCGGAGCTCAAGAGACCCAGTACTTC
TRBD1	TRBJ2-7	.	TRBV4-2	CASSQPGTADEQYF	TGTGCCAGCAGCCAACCAGGGACAGCCGACGAGCAGTACTTC
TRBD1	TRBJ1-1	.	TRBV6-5	CASSTGDRVRVFF	TGTGCCAGCAGCACCGGGGACAGGGTAAGGGTTTTCTTT
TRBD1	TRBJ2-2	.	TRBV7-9	CASSSAPPGQGYGELFF	TGTGCCAGCAGCTCCGCCCCCCCGGGACAGGGGTACGGGGAGCTGTTTTTT
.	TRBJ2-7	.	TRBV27	CASSLRGWDTLQYF	TGTGCCAGCAGTTTGAGGGGGTGGGACACTTTGCAGTACTTC
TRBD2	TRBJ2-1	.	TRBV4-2	CASSQDDSLAGGNEQFF	TGTGCCAGCAGCCAAGATGATAGCCTAGCGGGAGGGAATGAGCAGTTCTTC
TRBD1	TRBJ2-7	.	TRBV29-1	CSVGGTGVSYEQYF	TGCAGCGTTGGCGGGACAGGGGTCTCCTACGAGCAGTACTTC
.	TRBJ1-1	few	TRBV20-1	CSGYSHPEAFF	TGCAGTGGTTACTCGCACCCTGAAGCTTTCTTT
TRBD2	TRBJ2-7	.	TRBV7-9	CASSLVAGGNEQYF	TGTGCCAGCAGCTTAGTAGCGGGAGGGAACGAGCAGTACTTC
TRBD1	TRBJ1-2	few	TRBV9	CASSAPDRVLYGYTF	TGTGCCAGCAGCGCCCCGGACAGGGTACTCTATGGCTACACCTTC